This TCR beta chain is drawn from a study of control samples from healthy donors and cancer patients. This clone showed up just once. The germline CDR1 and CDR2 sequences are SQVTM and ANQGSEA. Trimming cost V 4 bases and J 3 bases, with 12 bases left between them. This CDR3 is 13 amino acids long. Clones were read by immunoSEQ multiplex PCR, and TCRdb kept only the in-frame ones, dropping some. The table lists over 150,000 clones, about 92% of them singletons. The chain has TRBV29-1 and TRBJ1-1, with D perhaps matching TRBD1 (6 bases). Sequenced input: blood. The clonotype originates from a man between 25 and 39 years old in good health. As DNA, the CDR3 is TGCAGCGTTGGTTCCAGGGGTTACACTGAAGCTTTCTTT. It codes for CSVGSRGYTEAFF.